This T cell receptor (beta chain) derives from a study of T-cell reconstitution after alpha-beta-depleted transplantation in children. The germline V gene encodes CDR1 SGDLS and CDR2 YYNGEE. V shed 2 bases, J shed 2 bases, and the junction held 0 bases outside the gene matches. The CDR3 length is 13 residues. This clonotype has at least ten counts. For TCRbeta, the library was prepared with unique molecular identifiers. MiXCR was run by TCRdb on the PCR reads, yielding one entry per CDR3 protein. The sample contains 440,000 or so distinct CDR3 sequences, about 11% of which appear only once. J is TRBJ1-2 and V is TRBV9; 7 bases match TRBD1. Source: PBMCs from the stem cell graft donor, taken from the stem cell graft. The sequence was collected from a human donor who donated a stem cell graft to a child with acute myeloid leukemia. The CDR3 protein is CASSVTGNYGYTF. The CDR3 coding sequence is TGTGCCAGCAGCGTGACAGGGAACTATGGCTACACCTTC.